What follows describes a single T cell receptor beta chain. J gave up 7 bases and V 5 bases, and 15 bases lay outside the gene matches. Germline V CDR1 and CDR2: SGHVS, FNYEAQ. The CDR3 length is 16 residues. The data were taken from a study of blood T cell repertoires in COVID-19. Looking at the study overall: Nucleic acid was either cDNA or gDNA, and it came from T cells, B-cell-depleted T cells, or PBMCs.

TCRdb's copy holds only in-frame clones and misses some; the assay was immunoSEQ multiplex PCR. The sample records 400,000 to 500,000 clones, roughly 89% being singletons. The receptor's source is a woman in her 30s with active or convalescent COVID-19. The V and J genes are TRBV7-6 and TRBJ2-3; 7 positions match TRBD2. Sequencing input: peripheral blood. This CDR3 is CASSLETGREWNTQYF. The CDR3 nucleotides read TGTGCCAGCAGCCTCGAAACGGGGCGGGAGTGGAATACGCAGTATTTT.